Here is one TCR beta chain with its context. Its antigen is undetermined. The template for TCR beta VDJ and CDR3 sequence profiling was genomic DNA. TCRdb redid the calling of the reads with MiXCR, one entry per CDR3 protein. The table records 150,000 to 200,000 distinct CDR3 sequences, 45% to 50% of them present only once. This sample stems from a study of CD8+CD57+ T cells in acquired aplastic anemia. Background on the study: Sorted CD4+ and CD8+ cell DNA averaged around 3.5 ug.

Only patients with CD8+CD57+ cell expansion on flow cytometry were chosen for sequencing. All patients were therapy-naive when blood was sampled. Study-wide findings and caveats: The same twenty-nine CD8+ CDR3 sequences occurred in patients and in controls. Patients did not significantly differ from controls in CD8+ Simpson's diversity.

V dropped 5 bases and J dropped 3 bases, with 13 bases sitting between them. Germline CDR1 and CDR2: SNHLY and FYNNEI. The CDR3 length is 14 residues. The J gene is TRBJ1-2, the V gene TRBV2, with D possibly TRBD1 on 5 matching bases. The material sequenced was sorted CD4+, CD8+, or CD8+CD57+ T cells (not recorded which) from PBMCs. The TCR was taken from a human donor with aplastic anemia. CDR3 nucleotides: TGTGCCAGCAGTTACCAGCAGGGTGACTATGGCTACACCTTC. Translating it yields CASSYQQGDYGYTF. Combining the CDR3 with reference TRBV2 and TRBJ1-2 gives the whole variable domain EPEVTQTPSHQVTQMGQEVILRCVPISNHLYFYWYRQILGQKVEFLVSFYNNEISEKSEIFDDQFSVERPDGSNFTLKIRSTKLEDSAMYFCASSYQQGDYGYTFGSGTRLTVV.